The T cell receptor (beta chain) under discussion was sequenced for a study of beta chain features in type 1 diabetes (dated by TCRdb to the late 2010s). With respect to the entire study: No differences in mean age, gender distribution, total cell number or subset yield were found between patients and healthy donors. Regulatory and stem cell-like memory subsets were obtained from only 8 patients and roughly 8 healthy donors, while naive and central memory subsets were obtained from all 30 or so donors. In the study, TCRB repertoires of sorted circulating CD4+ T cell subsets from recently diagnosed type 1 diabetes patients were compared with those of matched healthy donors. Across all samples, 90 million to 130 million sorted cells were examined, and cell number per subset correlated strongly with RNA yield. Findings and caveats that apply to the study as a whole: Only small numbers of individuals were included in the HLA sub-analyses, which left unresolved whether HLA type had any influence on TCRB rearrangement. PCR may preferentially amplify shorter templates, but because patient and control samples were amplified and corrected together, any resulting skew would affect both groups equally. Type 1 diabetes patients showed a moderate but significant shortening of TCRB CDR3 length in all four CD4+ subsets. The naive, central memory and regulatory TCRB repertoires appeared to resemble one another more closely among patients than among healthy donors. At VDJ recombination sites, patients with type 1 diabetes made fewer insertions and deleted more nucleotides, a pattern implying thymic rearrangement abnormalities. Because cDNA was sequenced instead of genomic DNA, activated cells with high expression could be over-represented, although the groups did not differ in activation or CD3 levels.

Each donor gave one peripheral blood draw, averaging roughly 100 mL, which was collected into heparinised tubes. Using a panel that included CD45RO, CCR7, CD25, CD127, CD95 and CD27, naive, central memory, regulatory and stem cell-like memory CD4+ T cells were sorted on a BD FACSAria II. All sorted populations exceeded 95% purity. PBMCs were isolated right away by Lymphoprep density gradient centrifugation and were stained directly, without culture. So that batch effects would be minimized, each experiment stained and sorted samples in pairs, pairing one healthy donor with one patient. The entire amount of isolated RNA was reverse transcribed using the High Capacity cDNA Reverse Transcription Kit, so the sequenced TCRB transcripts were expressed ones. Deep immunoSEQ sequencing was applied to naive, central memory and regulatory T cell samples, giving an average of approximately 4 million total reads per sample. After sorted cells were lysed in RLT buffer, RNA was extracted with DNase-treated RNeasy Micro or Mini kits, with the choice depending on cell number. Each cell subset was processed on its own to prevent cross-contamination, while patient and healthy donor samples were processed together. The immunoSEQ multiplex PCR was used to amplify TCRB sequences from cDNA, yielding 87-bp fragments that span the CDR3 region. Amplicons were sequenced on the Illumina HiSeq platform. The authors' pipeline ran thus. PCR bias was computationally corrected using synthetic template baselines, reads within Hamming distance 2 were collapsed, and singletons that could not be merged were discarded. Reads were aligned to IMGT to assign V, D and J genes, CDR3 length, and insertions or deletions at six rearrangement sites. Within each subset, clonotype counts were normalized to sorted cell number, and only after that were true diversity and Gini coefficients computed with the tcR R package. The overlap coefficient, calculated on TCRB nucleotide sequences, was used to measure repertoire sharing. As a proxy for the pre-selection repertoire, out-of-frame TCRB sequences from naive cells were analyzed. TCRdb provides this immuneACCESS table in a form limited to in-frame rearrangements. Some clones are lacking; in checked studies, under half of them reflect an unresolved V gene, and why the rest are absent is not known. The DNA was the basis for D and trimming; V, J and clone size are from that table. The sample records about half a million clones, around 28% of which are singletons. About 0.06% of the sample is taken by the ten largest.

The junction shows trimming of 1 base on V and 4 bases on J, plus 10 bases between the germline ends. The germline V gene (reference sequence) provides CDR1 GTSNPN and CDR2 SVGIG. Spanning cysteine to phenylalanine, the CDR3 consists of 13 amino acids. Just CDR3 DNA is preserved here, 39 bases in frame from base 1. This clone was picked up a small number of times. It lacks a known antigen. No much larger clonotype is one base removed from it; base qualities were not supplied. The chain is encoded by TRBV30 joined to TRBJ2-5; the D gene is perhaps TRBD2, on 5 matching bases. The sequence came from a man between 18 and 29 years old in good health. The sequenced sample was naive CD4+ T cells from blood. According to the study, the label for this sample's cell subset or site signals: true naive CD4+ T cells. The DNA sequence is TGTGCCTGGAGTGCTAGCTACCCAGAGACCCAGTACTTC. Its translation reads: CAWSASYPETQYF.